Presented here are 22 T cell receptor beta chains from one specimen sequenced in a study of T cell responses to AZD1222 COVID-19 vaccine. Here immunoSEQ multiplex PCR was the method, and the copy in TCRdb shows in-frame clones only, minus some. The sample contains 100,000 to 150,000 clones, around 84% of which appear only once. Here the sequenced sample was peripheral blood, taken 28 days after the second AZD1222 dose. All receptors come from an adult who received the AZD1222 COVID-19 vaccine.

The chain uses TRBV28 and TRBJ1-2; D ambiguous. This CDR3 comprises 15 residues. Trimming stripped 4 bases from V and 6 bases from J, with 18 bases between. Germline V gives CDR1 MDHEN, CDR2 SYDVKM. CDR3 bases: TGTGCCAGCAGTTCCTTATGGGAACCAGAGGATGGCTACACCTTC. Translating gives CASSSLWEPEDGYTF.

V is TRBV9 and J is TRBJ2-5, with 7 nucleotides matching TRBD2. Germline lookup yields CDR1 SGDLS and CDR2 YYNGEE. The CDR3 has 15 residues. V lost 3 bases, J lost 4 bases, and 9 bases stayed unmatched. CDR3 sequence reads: CASSATSVGAETQYF. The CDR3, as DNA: TGTGCCAGCAGCGCCACTAGCGTAGGGGCAGAGACCCAGTACTTC.

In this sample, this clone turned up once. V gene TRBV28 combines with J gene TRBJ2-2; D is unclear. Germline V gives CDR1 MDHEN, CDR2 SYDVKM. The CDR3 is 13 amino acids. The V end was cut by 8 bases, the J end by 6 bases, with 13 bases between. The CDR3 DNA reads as TGTGCCAGCGACGGGCCCTACGCCGGGGAGCTGTTTTTT. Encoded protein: CASDGPYAGELFF.

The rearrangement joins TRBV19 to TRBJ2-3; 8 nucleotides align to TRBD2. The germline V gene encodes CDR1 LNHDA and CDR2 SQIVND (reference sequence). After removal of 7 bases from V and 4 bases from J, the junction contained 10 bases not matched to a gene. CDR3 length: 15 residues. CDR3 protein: CASNRAGGRPDTQYF. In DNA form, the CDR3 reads TGTGCCAGTAATAGGGCGGGGGGCAGACCAGATACGCAGTATTTT.

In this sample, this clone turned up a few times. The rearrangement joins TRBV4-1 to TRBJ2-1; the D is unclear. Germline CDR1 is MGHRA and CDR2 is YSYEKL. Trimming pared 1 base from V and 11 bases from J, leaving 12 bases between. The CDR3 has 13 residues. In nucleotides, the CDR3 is TGCGCCAGCAGCCAAGTAACAGTGGGGAAGCAGTTCTTC. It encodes CASSQVTVGKQFF.

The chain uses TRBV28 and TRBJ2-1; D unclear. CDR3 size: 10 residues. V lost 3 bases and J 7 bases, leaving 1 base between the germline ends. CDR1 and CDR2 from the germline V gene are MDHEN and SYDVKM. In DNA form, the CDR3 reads TGTGCCAGCAGTTTGAATGAGCAGTTCTTC. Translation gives CASSLNEQFF.

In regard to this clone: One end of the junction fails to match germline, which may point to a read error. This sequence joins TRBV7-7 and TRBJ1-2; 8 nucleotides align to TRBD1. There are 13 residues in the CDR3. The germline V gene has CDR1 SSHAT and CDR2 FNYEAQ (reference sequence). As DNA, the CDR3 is TGTGCTAGCAGCTTCAGGGGGCCATATGGCTACACCTTC. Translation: CASSFRGPYGYTF.

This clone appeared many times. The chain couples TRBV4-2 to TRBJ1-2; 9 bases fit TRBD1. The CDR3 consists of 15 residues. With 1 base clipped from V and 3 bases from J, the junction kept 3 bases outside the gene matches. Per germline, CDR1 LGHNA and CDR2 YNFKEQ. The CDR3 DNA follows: TGTGCCAGCAGCCAAGGGACAGGGGAACACTATGGCTACACCTTC. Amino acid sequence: CASSQGTGEHYGYTF.

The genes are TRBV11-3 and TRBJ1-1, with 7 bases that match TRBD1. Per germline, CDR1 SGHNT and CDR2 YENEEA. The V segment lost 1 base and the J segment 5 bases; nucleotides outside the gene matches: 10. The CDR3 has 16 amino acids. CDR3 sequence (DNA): TGTGCCAGCAGCTTAGGAGAGGGGGCTGGAAAGACTGAAGCTTTCTTT. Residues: CASSLGEGAGKTEAFF.

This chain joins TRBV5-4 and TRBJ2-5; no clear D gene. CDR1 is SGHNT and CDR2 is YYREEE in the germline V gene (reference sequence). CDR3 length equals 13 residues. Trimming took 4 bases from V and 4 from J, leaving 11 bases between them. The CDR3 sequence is CASSRSAAETQYF. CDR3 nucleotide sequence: TGTGCCAGCAGCCGTAGTGCGGCAGAGACCCAGTACTTC. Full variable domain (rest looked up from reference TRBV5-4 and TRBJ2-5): ETGVTQSPTHLIKTRGQQVTLRCSSQSGHNTVSWYQQALGQGPQFIFQYYREEENGRGNFPPRFSGLQFPNYSSELNVNALELDDSALYLCASSRSAAETQYFGPGTRLLVL.

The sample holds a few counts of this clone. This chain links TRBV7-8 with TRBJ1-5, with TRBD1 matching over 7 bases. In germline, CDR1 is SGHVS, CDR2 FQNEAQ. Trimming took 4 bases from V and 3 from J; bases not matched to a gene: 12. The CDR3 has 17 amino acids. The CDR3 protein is CASSSKRTGKVNQPQHF. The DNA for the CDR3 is TGTGCCAGCAGCTCCAAACGGACAGGAAAGGTCAATCAGCCCCAGCATTTT.

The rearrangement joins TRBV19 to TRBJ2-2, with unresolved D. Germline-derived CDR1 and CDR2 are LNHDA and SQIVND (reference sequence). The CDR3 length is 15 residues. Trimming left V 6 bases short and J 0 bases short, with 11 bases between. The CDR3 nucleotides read TGTGCCAGTAGCCTCACACACGCGAACACCGGGGAGCTGTTTTTT. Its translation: CASSLTHANTGELFF.

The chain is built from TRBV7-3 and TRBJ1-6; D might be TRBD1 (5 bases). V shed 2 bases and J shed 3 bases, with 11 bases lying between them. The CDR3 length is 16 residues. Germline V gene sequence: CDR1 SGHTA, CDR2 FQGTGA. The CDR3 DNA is TGTGCCAGCAGCTTAGCCGGACACCTCTATAATTCACCCCTCCACTTT. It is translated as CASSLAGHLYNSPLHF. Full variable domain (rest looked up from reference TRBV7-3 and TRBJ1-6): GAGVSQTPSNKVTEKGKYVELRCDPISGHTALYWYRQSLGQGPEFLIYFQGTGAADDSGLPNDRFFAVRPEGSVSTLKIQRTERGDSAVYLCASSLAGHLYNSPLHFGNGTRLTVT.

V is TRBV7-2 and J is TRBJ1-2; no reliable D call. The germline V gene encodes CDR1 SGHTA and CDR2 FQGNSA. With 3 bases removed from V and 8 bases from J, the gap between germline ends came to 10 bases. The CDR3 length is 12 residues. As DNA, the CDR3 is TGTGCCAGCAGCTTTAACATCGGGGGCTACACCTTC. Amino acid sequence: CASSFNIGGYTF.

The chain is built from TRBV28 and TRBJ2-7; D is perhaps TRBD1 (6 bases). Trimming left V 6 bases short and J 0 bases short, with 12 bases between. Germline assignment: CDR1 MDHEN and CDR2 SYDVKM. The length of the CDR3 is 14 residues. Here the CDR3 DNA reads TGTGCCAGCAGGGACAGCCTTAACTCCTACGAGCAGTACTTC. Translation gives CASRDSLNSYEQYF.

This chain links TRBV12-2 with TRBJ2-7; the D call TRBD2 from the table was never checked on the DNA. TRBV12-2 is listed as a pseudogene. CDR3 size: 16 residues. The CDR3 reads CASRFGGRDFTYEQYF. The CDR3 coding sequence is TGTGCAAGTCGCTTTGGTGGGAGAGACTTTACCTACGAGCAGTACTTC.

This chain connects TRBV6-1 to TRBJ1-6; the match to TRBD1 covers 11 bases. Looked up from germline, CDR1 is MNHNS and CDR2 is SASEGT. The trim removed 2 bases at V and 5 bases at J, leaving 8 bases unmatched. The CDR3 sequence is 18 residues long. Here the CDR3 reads CASSERGQGVADNSPLHF. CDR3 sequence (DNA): TGTGCCAGCAGTGAAAGGGGACAGGGGGTAGCAGATAATTCACCCCTCCACTTT.

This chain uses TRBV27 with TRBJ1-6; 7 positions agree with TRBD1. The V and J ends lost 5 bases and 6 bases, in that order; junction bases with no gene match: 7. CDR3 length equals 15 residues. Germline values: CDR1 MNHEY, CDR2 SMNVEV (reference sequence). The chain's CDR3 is CASSNWDSFNSPLHF. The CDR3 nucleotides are TGTGCCAGCAGTAACTGGGACAGCTTTAATTCACCCCTCCACTTT.

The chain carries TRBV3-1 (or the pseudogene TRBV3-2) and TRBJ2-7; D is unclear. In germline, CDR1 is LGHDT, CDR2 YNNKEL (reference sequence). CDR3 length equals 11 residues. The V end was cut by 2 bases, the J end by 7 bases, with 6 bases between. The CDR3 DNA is TGTGCCAGCAGCCAATCGACAGAGCAGTACTTC. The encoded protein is CASSQSTEQYF.

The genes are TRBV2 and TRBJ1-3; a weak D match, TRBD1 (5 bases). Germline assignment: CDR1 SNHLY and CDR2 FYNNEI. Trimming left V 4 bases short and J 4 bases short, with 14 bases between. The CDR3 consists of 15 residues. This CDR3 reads CASSVGGTSGNTIYF. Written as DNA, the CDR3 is TGTGCCAGCAGTGTTGGAGGGACGAGCGGAAACACCATATATTTT.

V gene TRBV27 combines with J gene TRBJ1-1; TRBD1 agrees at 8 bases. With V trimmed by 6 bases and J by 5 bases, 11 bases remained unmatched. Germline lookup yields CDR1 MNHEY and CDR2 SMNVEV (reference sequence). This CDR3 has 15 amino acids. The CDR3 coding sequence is TGTGCCAGCAGCCCCCCAGACAGGGGCCGAACTGAAGCTTTCTTT. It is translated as CASSPPDRGRTEAFF.

CDR3: CASSSRPGQGNQPQHF. CDR3 DNA sequence: TGTGCCAGCAGCTCTCGACCGGGACAAGGCAATCAGCCCCAGCATTTT. The rearrangement joins TRBV7-8 to TRBJ1-5; tentatively, D is TRBD1 (6 bases). V was shortened by 4 bases and J by 2 bases, with 15 bases between the two germline ends. CDR1 SGHVS and CDR2 FQNEAQ come from the germline V gene. CDR3 length: 16 amino acids.